This T cell receptor beta chain derives from a study of cytomegalovirus exposure and HLA in healthy donors. Whole-study findings and limits: Cytomegalovirus association was assigned to about 150 TCR beta chains. HLA alleles showed associations with some 15,000 TCR beta sequences in a later analysis, at a 0.05 false discovery rate.

On this clone: Its specificity is not known.

The PCR ran on 60 Vbeta and 13 Jbeta primers. TCRdb keeps only in-frame clones here, not all; method: immunoSEQ multiplex PCR. Its table lists around 100,000 clones. The V end was cut by 6 bases, the J end by 5 bases, with 14 bases between. This CDR3 spans 14 amino acids. Germline CDR1 and CDR2: MNHEY and SMNVEV (reference sequence). Sequencing was performed on PBMCs. The rearrangement joins TRBV27 to TRBJ1-5; D might be TRBD1 (6 bases). This TCR was recovered from a middle-aged man in good health and CMV-seronegative. The CDR3 DNA sequence: TGTGCCAGCAGCCCCGCAGGGGCATATCAGCCCCAGCATTTT. It specifies CASSPAGAYQPQHF.